This T cell receptor beta chain was obtained from a study of blood T cell repertoires in COVID-19. About the research overall: Researchers got acute and convalescent COVID-19 samples from the United States, Italy and Spain. T cells, B-cell-depleted T cells, or PBMCs supplied cDNA or gDNA.

Generated by immunoSEQ multiplex PCR, the TCRdb table keeps only in-frame clones and is missing some. This sample has 250,000 to 400,000 clones, with roughly nine tenths found just once. Germline values: CDR1 SGDLS, CDR2 YYNGEE. This CDR3 has 15 amino acids. The V end lost 3 bases, the J end lost 0 bases, and 12 bases lay between the germline ends. Participant-reported clinical history was the basis for cohort assignment. Sequenced input: PBMCs or T cells enriched from blood (not recorded which). The receptor was isolated from a man aged 60 to 75 who had recovered from COVID-19. The chain uses TRBV9 and TRBJ2-5; D unclear. This CDR3 reads CASSDRQSYQETQYF. The CDR3 DNA reads as TGTGCCAGCAGCGACCGACAATCGTACCAAGAGACCCAGTACTTC.